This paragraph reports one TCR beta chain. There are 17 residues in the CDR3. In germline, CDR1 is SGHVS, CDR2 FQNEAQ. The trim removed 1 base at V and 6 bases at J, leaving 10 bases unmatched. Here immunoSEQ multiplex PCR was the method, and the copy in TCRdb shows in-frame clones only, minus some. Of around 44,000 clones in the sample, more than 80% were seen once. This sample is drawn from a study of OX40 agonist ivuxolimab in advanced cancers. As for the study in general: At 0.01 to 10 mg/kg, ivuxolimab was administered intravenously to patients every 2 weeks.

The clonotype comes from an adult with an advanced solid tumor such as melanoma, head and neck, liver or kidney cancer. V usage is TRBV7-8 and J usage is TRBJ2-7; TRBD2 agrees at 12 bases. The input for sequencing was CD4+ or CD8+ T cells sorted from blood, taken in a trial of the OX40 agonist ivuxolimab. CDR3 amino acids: CASSLGASGGAESEQYF. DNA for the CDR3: TGTGCCAGCAGCTTAGGCGCTAGCGGGGGGGCAGAAAGCGAGCAGTACTTC.